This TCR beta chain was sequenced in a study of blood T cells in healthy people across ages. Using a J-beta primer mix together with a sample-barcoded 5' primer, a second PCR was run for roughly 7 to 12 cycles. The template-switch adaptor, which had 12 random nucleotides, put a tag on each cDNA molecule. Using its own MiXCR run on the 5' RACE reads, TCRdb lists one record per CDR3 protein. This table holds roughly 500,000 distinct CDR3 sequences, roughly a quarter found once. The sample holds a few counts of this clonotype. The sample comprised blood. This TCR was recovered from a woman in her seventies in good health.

CDR3 in amino acids: CASSERRLTDTQYF. CDR3 nucleotide sequence: TGTGCCAGCAGTGAAAGGCGTTTGACAGATACGCAGTATTTT. The chain recombines TRBV25-1 with TRBJ2-3, with no clear D. From germline, CDR1 is MGHDK and CDR2 SYGVNS. Trimming left V 2 bases short and J 3 bases short, with 9 bases between. This CDR3 is 14 amino acids long.